The rows below give T cell receptor beta chains drawn from one sample of a study of shared clonotypes between healthy human individuals. The data were produced by immunoSEQ multiplex PCR, yet TCRdb's version contains in-frame clones alone and is incomplete. The table includes approximately 2.5 million clones, more than 85% detected once. The sequenced material came from naive CD4+ T cells from PBMCs. The receptor set was obtained from a man aged 18 to 29 in good health. Some clones in this sample may be carry-over from other donors' samples. CDR3s include the opening cysteine and the closing phenylalanine or tryptophan. D genes are given only for firm matches. Clone sizes are given selectively: once, few, many, or a class where the clone is expanded.

TRBJ2-1,.,14,.,TRBV2,CASSGAEEYNEQFF,TGTGCCAGCAGTGGGGCGGAGGAGTACAATGAGCAGTTCTTC
TRBJ2-2,.,16,.,TRBV11-2,CASSLGVGVVTGELFF,TGTGCCAGCAGCTTAGGTGTGGGGGTGGTGACCGGGGAGCTGTTTTTT
TRBJ1-1,.,13,.,TRBV5-1,CASSLNWGTEAFF,TGCGCCAGCAGCTTGAACTGGGGTACTGAAGCTTTCTTT
TRBJ1-2,.,12,once,TRBV6-6,CASGGLNYGYTF,TGTGCCAGCGGGGGCCTTAACTATGGCTACACCTTC
TRBJ2-4,TRBD1,17,.,TRBV11-2,CASSLTGTGLAKNIQYF,TGTGCCAGCAGCTTAACCGGGACAGGGTTGGCCAAAAACATTCAGTACTTC
TRBJ1-1,.,13,.,TRBV5-1,CASSAGQNTEAFF,TGCGCCAGCAGCGCCGGCCAGAACACTGAAGCTTTCTTT
TRBJ1-5,.,13,.,TRBV21-1,CASSKVPGQPQHF,TGTGCCAGCAGCAAAGTTCCAGGTCAGCCCCAGCATTTT
TRBJ2-7,.,14,.,TRBV6-6,CASSYSRGSYEQYF,TGTGCCAGCAGTTACTCCCGCGGAAGCTACGAGCAGTACTTC
TRBJ2-1,.,11,.,TRBV20-1,CSAVPSGEQFF,TGCAGTGCTGTCCCTTCGGGCGAGCAGTTCTTC
TRBJ2-7,TRBD2,16,.,TRBV28,CASRTPLLSGIYEQYF,TGTGCCAGCAGGACCCCCCTTTTGAGCGGGATCTACGAGCAGTACTTC
TRBJ1-4,.,15,.,TRBV18,CASSGSVNRGEKLFF,TGTGCCAGCTCAGGATCCGTGAACAGAGGGGAAAAACTGTTTTTT
TRBJ2-5,.,14,once,TRBV5-4,CASSLYRGQETQYF,TGTGCCAGCAGCTTGTACCGGGGCCAAGAGACCCAGTACTTC
TRBJ1-3,TRBD1,16,.,TRBV23-1,CASSHSGTAGGNTIYF,TGCGCCAGCAGTCACTCCGGGACAGCTGGTGGAAACACCATATATTTT
TRBJ2-5,.,12,few,TRBV2,CASGVRAETQYF,TGTGCCAGCGGGGTAAGGGCTGAGACCCAGTACTTC
TRBJ2-7,TRBD1,20,.,TRBV28,CASSFWVLGQQGKNSYEQYF,TGTGCCAGCAGTTTTTGGGTCCTGGGACAGCAGGGGAAAAATTCATACGAGCAGTACTTC
TRBJ2-3,TRBD2,16,.,TRBV5-1,CASSRLAGGRTDTQYF,TGCGCCAGCAGCCGACTAGCGGGGGGGCGCACAGATACGCAGTATTTT
TRBJ2-2,.,18,.,TRBV2,CASSVVTVGRRDTGELFF,TGTGCCAGCAGTGTGGTGACAGTGGGGAGGAGGGACACCGGGGAGCTGTTTTTT
TRBJ2-7,TRBD2,15,.,TRBV18,CASSLLAGVQDEQYF,TGTGCCAGCTCACTGTTAGCGGGAGTGCAAGACGAGCAGTACTTC
TRBJ2-7,.,14,.,TRBV2,CASSVTGSLGEQYF,TGTGCCAGCAGTGTGACAGGCTCCCTCGGCGAGCAGTACTTC
TRBJ1-2,.,12,.,TRBV5-1,CASSLEDSGYTF,TGCGCCAGCAGCTTGGAGGACAGTGGCTACACCTTC
TRBJ1-2,.,13,few,TRBV10-3,CAISESGGDGYTF,TGTGCCATCAGTGAGTCAGGAGGGGATGGCTACACCTTC
TRBJ1-1,TRBD1,12,.,TRBV2,CATGQGGTEAFF,TGTGCCACAGGACAGGGAGGCACTGAAGCTTTCTTT
TRBJ2-3,TRBD2,16,once,TRBV27,CASTSGRLAGGTTQYF,TGTGCCAGCACCTCCGGGAGGCTAGCGGGAGGAACAACGCAGTATTTT
TRBJ2-3,.,18,.,TRBV28,CASSLSGGLAGSTDTQYF,TGTGCCAGCAGTTTATCGGGCGGGTTGGCGGGTAGCACAGATACGCAGTATTTT
TRBJ1-2,.,14,.,TRBV5-4,CASSFRTGDYGYTF,TGTGCCAGCAGCTTCCGAACGGGGGACTATGGCTACACCTTC
TRBJ2-7,TRBD1,14,.,TRBV19,CASKETGGRYEQYF,TGTGCCAGCAAAGAAACAGGGGGACGGTACGAGCAGTACTTC
TRBJ1-5,TRBD1,16,.,TRBV28,CASSLGQGFVGQPQHF,TGTGCCAGCAGTTTGGGACAGGGGTTTGTGGGTCAGCCCCAGCATTTT
TRBJ1-4,TRBD1,11,few,TRBV25-1,CASSRDRALFF,TGTGCCAGCAGCAGGGACAGGGCCCTGTTTTTT
TRBJ2-3,.,13,.,TRBV30,CAAQRGGPDTQYF,TGTGCCGCCCAGAGGGGGGGGCCGGATACGCAGTATTTT
TRBJ2-3,TRBD1,15,.,TRBV18,CASSLQGALTDTQYF,TGTGCCAGCTCACTCCAGGGGGCCCTCACAGATACGCAGTATTTT
TRBJ2-3,.,13,.,TRBV6-1,CASSGRGTDTQYF,TGTGCCAGCAGTGGGCGGGGCACAGATACGCAGTATTTT
TRBJ2-7,TRBD2,16,.,TRBV5-1,CASSPVAGGPLYEQYF,TGCGCCAGCAGCCCTGTAGCGGGAGGGCCATTATACGAGCAGTACTTC
TRBJ1-1,TRBD1,17,.,TRBV27,CASSSQGAPPIHTEAFF,TGTGCCAGCAGTTCCCAGGGGGCCCCACCCATTCATACTGAAGCTTTCTTT
TRBJ2-3,TRBD2,14,.,TRBV5-6,CASSWRGGTDTQYF,TGTGCCAGCAGCTGGCGGGGGGGCACAGATACGCAGTATTTT
TRBJ2-3,TRBD2,16,.,TRBV9,CASSGRLAGSTDTQYF,TGTGCCAGCAGCGGTAGACTAGCGGGGTCCACAGATACGCAGTATTTT
TRBJ1-6,.,14,.,TRBV5-4,CASSLNEFGSPLHF,TGTGCCAGCAGCTTGAACGAGTTTGGTTCACCCCTCCACTTT
TRBJ2-3,TRBD2,14,few,TRBV28,CASNKGTKTDTQYF,TGTGCCAGCAATAAAGGGACTAAAACAGATACGCAGTATTTT
TRBJ2-3,TRBD2,14,.,TRBV5-1,CASMETSLSDTQYF,TGCGCCAGCATGGAGACTAGCTTGTCAGATACGCAGTATTTT